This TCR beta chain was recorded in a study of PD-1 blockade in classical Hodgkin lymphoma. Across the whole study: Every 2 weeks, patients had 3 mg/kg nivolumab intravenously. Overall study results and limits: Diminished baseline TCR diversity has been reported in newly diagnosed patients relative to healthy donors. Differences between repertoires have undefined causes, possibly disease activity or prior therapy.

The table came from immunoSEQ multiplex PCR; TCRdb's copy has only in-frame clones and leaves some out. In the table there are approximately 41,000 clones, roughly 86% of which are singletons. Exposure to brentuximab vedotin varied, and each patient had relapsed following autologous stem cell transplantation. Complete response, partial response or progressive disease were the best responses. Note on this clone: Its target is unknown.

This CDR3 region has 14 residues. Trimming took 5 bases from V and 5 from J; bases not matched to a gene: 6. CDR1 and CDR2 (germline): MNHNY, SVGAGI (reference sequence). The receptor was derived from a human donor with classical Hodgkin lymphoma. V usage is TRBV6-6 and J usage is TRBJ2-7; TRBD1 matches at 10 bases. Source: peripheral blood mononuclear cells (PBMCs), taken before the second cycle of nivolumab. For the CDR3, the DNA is TGTGCCAGCAGTCACCGGGACAGGGGCAACGAGCAGTACTTC. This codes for CASSHRDRGNEQYF.